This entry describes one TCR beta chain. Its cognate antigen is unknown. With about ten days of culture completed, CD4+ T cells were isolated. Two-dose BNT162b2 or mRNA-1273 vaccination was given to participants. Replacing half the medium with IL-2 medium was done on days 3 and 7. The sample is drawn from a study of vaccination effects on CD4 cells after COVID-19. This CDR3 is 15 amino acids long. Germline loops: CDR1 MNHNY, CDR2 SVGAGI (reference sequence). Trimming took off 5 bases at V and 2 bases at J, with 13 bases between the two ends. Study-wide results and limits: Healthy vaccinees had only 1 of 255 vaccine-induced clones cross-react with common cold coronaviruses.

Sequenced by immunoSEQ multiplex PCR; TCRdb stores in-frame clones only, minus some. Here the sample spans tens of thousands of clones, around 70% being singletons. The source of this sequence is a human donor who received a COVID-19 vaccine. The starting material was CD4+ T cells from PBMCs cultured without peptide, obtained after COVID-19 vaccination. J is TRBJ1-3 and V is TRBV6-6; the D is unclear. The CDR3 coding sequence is TGTGCCAGCAGTCCAGTTGCCGGGCCTGGAAACACCATATATTTT. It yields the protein CASSPVAGPGNTIYF.